The entry below describes one T cell receptor (beta chain). Its antigen is not known. One end of the junction varies from germline; a read error may be responsible. The record originates from a study of CD8+CD57+ T cells in acquired aplastic anemia. Whole-study results and caveats: Levels of CD8+ Simpson's diversity were not significantly distinct in patients versus controls. Shared by patients and controls, almost 30 CD8+ CDR3s were abundant in patients.

Germline V gene lookup returns CDR1 SGHDT and CDR2 YYEEEE. CDR3 length equals 15 residues. Both TCR beta VDJ combination and CDR3 sequence profiling were carried out. Genomic DNA was the template for this profiling. Via MiXCR, TCRdb re-called the reads, giving one row per CDR3 protein. Of around 400,000 distinct CDR3 sequences listed, 60% to 80% were seen once; the top ten hold 3.5% to 4.5%. Material for sequencing was sorted CD4+, CD8+, or CD8+CD57+ T cells (not recorded which) from PBMCs. This receptor was identified in a human donor in good health, serving as a control. This chain links TRBV5-6 with TRBJ2-1; 7 bases fit TRBD2. CDR3 loop: CASSLGGSSYNEQLF. The CDR3 nucleotides read TGTGCCAGCAGCTTAGGCGGGAGCTCCTACAATGAGCAGCTCTTC.